The T cell receptor (beta chain) described here comes from a study of beta chain features in type 1 diabetes. Study-wide results and caveats: At VDJ recombination sites, type 1 diabetes patients had fewer insertions and more deleted nucleotides. cDNA sequencing could over-represent cells with high TCR expression. Significant though moderate, a shortening of TCRB CDR3s appeared in all four CD4+ subsets of Type 1 diabetes patients.

With respect to this clone: Its cognate antigen is unknown.

CDR3 length equals 14 residues. The trim removed 3 bases at V and 4 bases at J, leaving 2 bases unmatched. Germline CDR1 and CDR2: SGDLS and YYNGEE. Sequencing targeted expressed TCRB transcripts, as all isolated RNA had been reverse transcribed. The method was immunoSEQ multiplex PCR; TCRdb's version includes in-frame clones alone and lacks a portion of them. The data show roughly 450,000 clones, about 15% seen once. In all sorted populations, purity surpassed 95%. V is TRBV9 and J is TRBJ1-3; 9 bases align to TRBD1. Material for sequencing was naive CD4+ T cells from blood. This TCR was sampled from a young man in good health. The CDR3: CASSATGGGNTIYF. CDR3 DNA: TGTGCCAGCAGCGCGACAGGGGGAGGAAACACCATATATTTT.